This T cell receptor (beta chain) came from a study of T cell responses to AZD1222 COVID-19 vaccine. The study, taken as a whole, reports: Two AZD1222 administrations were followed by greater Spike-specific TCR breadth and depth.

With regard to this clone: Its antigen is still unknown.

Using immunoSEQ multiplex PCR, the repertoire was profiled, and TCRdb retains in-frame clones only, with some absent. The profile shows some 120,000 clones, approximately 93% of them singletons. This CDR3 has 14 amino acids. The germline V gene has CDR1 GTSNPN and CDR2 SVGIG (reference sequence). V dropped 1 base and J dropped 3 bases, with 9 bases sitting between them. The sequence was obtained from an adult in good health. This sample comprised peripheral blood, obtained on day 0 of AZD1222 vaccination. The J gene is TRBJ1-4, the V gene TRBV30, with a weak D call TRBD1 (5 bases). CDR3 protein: CAWSGGRANEKLFF. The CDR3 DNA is TGTGCCTGGAGTGGGGGACGGGCTAATGAAAAACTGTTTTTT.